These T cell receptor beta chains were read from a single sample in a study of blood T cell repertoires in COVID-19. Some clones are missing from TCRdb's copy, which holds only in-frame ones; the method was immunoSEQ multiplex PCR. The sample carries about 220,000 clones, approximately 82% recorded once. Sequenced: peripheral blood. The receptors were gathered from a man aged 45 to 65 with active or convalescent COVID-19. Each CDR3 is given with its conserved first and last residue. The order of the fields is clone size, D gene, V gene, J gene, CDR3 DNA, CDR3 protein. The D gene is left open where the match is weak. The size of a clone is reported for some rows only, either as once, few or many, or as a class for expanded clones.

clone size: -
D gene: -
V gene: TRBV19
J gene: TRBJ2-7
CDR3 DNA: TGTGCCAGTAGTAATCGGGGAGAGTCCTACGAGCAGTACTTC
CDR3 protein: CASSNRGESYEQYF

clone size: -
D gene: TRBD1
V gene: TRBV28
J gene: TRBJ2-2
CDR3 DNA: TGTGCCAGCAGTTTAGAATTTGTTATGACAGGGGGCAGGACCGGGGAGCTGTTTTTT
CDR3 protein: CASSLEFVMTGGRTGELFF

clone size: -
D gene: TRBD2
V gene: TRBV7-2
J gene: TRBJ2-2
CDR3 DNA: TGTGCCAGCAGCTCCCGGACTAGCGGGGGGCAGGAGCTGTTTTTT
CDR3 protein: CASSSRTSGGQELFF

clone size: -
D gene: -
V gene: TRBV19
J gene: TRBJ1-5
CDR3 DNA: TGTGCCAGTAGTCCCCTTGGGATGGCAGGGATGATTCAGCCCCAGCATTTT
CDR3 protein: CASSPLGMAGMIQPQHF

clone size: -
D gene: TRBD1
V gene: TRBV6-6
J gene: TRBJ1-4
CDR3 DNA: TGTGCCAGCAGTCCCGGGACAGTCATAACTAATGAAAAACTGTTTTTT
CDR3 protein: CASSPGTVITNEKLFF

clone size: -
D gene: -
V gene: TRBV19
J gene: TRBJ1-2
CDR3 DNA: TGTGCCAGTAGTCCCCCGGGGTCTGGCTACACCTTC
CDR3 protein: CASSPPGSGYTF

clone size: -
D gene: -
V gene: TRBV5-4
J gene: TRBJ2-3
CDR3 DNA: TGTGCCAGCAGCTTGGGGCCCGGGGGTGGAGATACGCAGTATTTT
CDR3 protein: CASSLGPGGGDTQYF

clone size: few
D gene: -
V gene: TRBV27
J gene: TRBJ1-6
CDR3 DNA: TGTGCCAGCAGTTACGGGGTTAATTCACCCCTCCACTTT
CDR3 protein: CASSYGVNSPLHF

clone size: -
D gene: -
V gene: TRBV6-2/TRBV6-3
J gene: TRBJ1-2
CDR3 DNA: TGTGCCAGCAGTTACGTCGGGGACTATGGCTACACCTTC
CDR3 protein: CASSYVGDYGYTF

clone size: -
D gene: TRBD2
V gene: TRBV19
J gene: TRBJ2-6
CDR3 DNA: TGTGCCAGTAGTAGCACGTTGCGGGGGGGGCCTGGGGCCAACGTCCTGACTTTC
CDR3 protein: CASSSTLRGGPGANVLTF

clone size: -
D gene: TRBD1
V gene: TRBV13
J gene: TRBJ2-3
CDR3 DNA: TGTGCCAGCAGCTCGACAGGGCCGGGCACAGATACGCAGTATTTT
CDR3 protein: CASSSTGPGTDTQYF

clone size: -
D gene: -
V gene: TRBV6-5
J gene: TRBJ1-3
CDR3 DNA: TGTGCCAGCAGCCTACGGGACAAGCGAAACACCATATATTTT
CDR3 protein: CASSLRDKRNTIYF

clone size: -
D gene: TRBD1
V gene: TRBV5-1
J gene: TRBJ1-1
CDR3 DNA: TGCGCCAGCAGCGTGGGACAGGTGAACACTGAAGCTTTCTTT
CDR3 protein: CASSVGQVNTEAFF

clone size: -
D gene: TRBD1
V gene: TRBV5-1
J gene: TRBJ1-2
CDR3 DNA: TGCGCCAGCAGCTTGGACGGACAGGTCGGAGGCTACACCTTC
CDR3 protein: CASSLDGQVGGYTF

clone size: -
D gene: -
V gene: TRBV12-3/TRBV12-4
J gene: TRBJ1-1
CDR3 DNA: TGTGCCAGCAGCCGCGACAGTATGGCTTTCTTT
CDR3 protein: CASSRDSMAFF

clone size: -
D gene: TRBD1
V gene: TRBV6-5
J gene: TRBJ1-4
CDR3 DNA: TGTGCCAGCAGTCGCACCGGGACAGCGAATGAAAAACTGTTTTTT
CDR3 protein: CASSRTGTANEKLFF

clone size: -
D gene: TRBD2
V gene: TRBV7-2
J gene: TRBJ2-1
CDR3 DNA: TGTGCCAGCAGCCGGAGCGGGGTATACAATGAGCAGTTCTTC
CDR3 protein: CASSRSGVYNEQFF

clone size: -
D gene: -
V gene: TRBV15
J gene: TRBJ2-7
CDR3 DNA: TGTGCCACCAGCCTCATAGAGGGCTACGAGCAGTACTTC
CDR3 protein: CATSLIEGYEQYF

clone size: -
D gene: -
V gene: TRBV28
J gene: TRBJ1-5
CDR3 DNA: TGTGCCAGCCAACGGGGAGCGGTGAGCAATCAGCCCCAGCATTTT
CDR3 protein: CASQRGAVSNQPQHF

clone size: -
D gene: -
V gene: TRBV4-3
J gene: TRBJ1-2
CDR3 DNA: TGCGCCAGCAGCCGGACTACAGTATTTTATGGCTACACCTTC
CDR3 protein: CASSRTTVFYGYTF

clone size: -
D gene: TRBD2
V gene: TRBV18
J gene: TRBJ2-3
CDR3 DNA: TGTGCCAGCTCACCGGGACTAGCGGGGTTCACAGATACGCAGTATTTT
CDR3 protein: CASSPGLAGFTDTQYF

clone size: -
D gene: -
V gene: TRBV4-2
J gene: TRBJ1-2
CDR3 DNA: TGTGCCAGCAGCCAAGATCCCCCATCTCGGCCAGGGGCAAAAGGAGGCTACACCTTC
CDR3 protein: CASSQDPPSRPGAKGGYTF

clone size: -
D gene: TRBD1
V gene: TRBV28
J gene: TRBJ2-6
CDR3 DNA: TGTGCCAGCAGTTCCCACCTAGGACAGGGGGCAACTGGGGCCAACGTCCTGACTTTC
CDR3 protein: CASSSHLGQGATGANVLTF

clone size: -
D gene: TRBD1
V gene: TRBV2
J gene: TRBJ2-2
CDR3 DNA: TGTGCCAGCAACGCCCCCCGGGACAGCCCGAACACCGGGGAGCTGTTTTTT
CDR3 protein: CASNAPRDSPNTGELFF

clone size: -
D gene: -
V gene: TRBV4-1
J gene: TRBJ2-2
CDR3 DNA: TGCGCCAGCAGCCACAGGGTTTACACCGGGGAGCTGTTTTTT
CDR3 protein: CASSHRVYTGELFF

clone size: -
D gene: -
V gene: TRBV28
J gene: TRBJ1-4
CDR3 DNA: TGTGCCAGCAGTTCTTTAGCAGTCCTTGCAACTAATGAAAAACTGTTTTTT
CDR3 protein: CASSSLAVLATNEKLFF

clone size: once
D gene: TRBD1
V gene: TRBV4-3
J gene: TRBJ2-1
CDR3 DNA: TGCGCCAGCAGCCCTGGACAGGGAGGATACAATGAGCAGTTCTTC
CDR3 protein: CASSPGQGGYNEQFF

clone size: -
D gene: -
V gene: TRBV4-3
J gene: TRBJ2-5
CDR3 DNA: TGCGCCAGCAGCCAAGAACGGAGTCGGTACCAAGAGACCCAGTACTTC
CDR3 protein: CASSQERSRYQETQYF

clone size: -
D gene: -
V gene: TRBV6-5
J gene: TRBJ1-2
CDR3 DNA: TGTGCCAGCAGTTACCGGGGGACGGGTACAAACACCTTC
CDR3 protein: CASSYRGTGTNTF

clone size: -
D gene: TRBD1
V gene: TRBV5-1
J gene: TRBJ2-7
CDR3 DNA: TGCGCCAGCAGCCAGATGACAGGGGAGAACTACGAGCAGTACTTC
CDR3 protein: CASSQMTGENYEQYF

clone size: -
D gene: TRBD1
V gene: TRBV28
J gene: TRBJ1-4
CDR3 DNA: TGTGCCAGCAGTTTCAGCGGACAGGGGGGGGAAAAACTGTTTTTT
CDR3 protein: CASSFSGQGGEKLFF

clone size: -
D gene: TRBD1
V gene: TRBV3-1/TRBV3-2
J gene: TRBJ2-3
CDR3 DNA: TGTGCCAGCAGCCCATCAAACAGGGGGGATACGCAGTATTTT
CDR3 protein: CASSPSNRGDTQYF

clone size: -
D gene: TRBD1
V gene: TRBV4-3
J gene: TRBJ2-5
CDR3 DNA: TGCGCCAGCAGCCACGACAGGGGGCGGGAGACCCAGTACTTC
CDR3 protein: CASSHDRGRETQYF

clone size: -
D gene: -
V gene: TRBV28
J gene: TRBJ2-2
CDR3 DNA: TGTGCCAGCAGTTTAAAGGCTCAGCGGTGGGAGCTGTTTTTT
CDR3 protein: CASSLKAQRWELFF

clone size: -
D gene: TRBD1
V gene: TRBV4-1
J gene: TRBJ2-3
CDR3 DNA: TGCGCCAGCAGCCAAGGCGCCGGGACAGGGGTTGCAGATACGCAGTATTTT
CDR3 protein: CASSQGAGTGVADTQYF

clone size: -
D gene: TRBD2
V gene: TRBV9
J gene: TRBJ2-4
CDR3 DNA: TGTGCCAGTGGGCGAGGCGGGGGAGAAAACATTCAGTACTTC
CDR3 protein: CASGRGGGENIQYF

clone size: -
D gene: -
V gene: TRBV11-3
J gene: TRBJ2-2
CDR3 DNA: TGTGCCAGCAGCTTAGGAGGTAACACCGGGGAGCTGTTTTTT
CDR3 protein: CASSLGGNTGELFF

clone size: few
D gene: TRBD1
V gene: TRBV13
J gene: TRBJ1-1
CDR3 DNA: TGTGCCAGCAGCTCTACAGGGGGCGGTGAAGCTTTCTTT
CDR3 protein: CASSSTGGGEAFF

clone size: -
D gene: -
V gene: TRBV11-3
J gene: TRBJ2-2
CDR3 DNA: TGTGCCAGCAGCCGAGGAGGGGTGAACACCGGGGAGCTGTTTTTT
CDR3 protein: CASSRGGVNTGELFF

clone size: -
D gene: -
V gene: TRBV19
J gene: TRBJ1-2
CDR3 DNA: TGTGCCAGTAGTGGAGGCGTGATGCAGATAGGCTACACCTTC
CDR3 protein: CASSGGVMQIGYTF

clone size: -
D gene: -
V gene: TRBV27
J gene: TRBJ1-6
CDR3 DNA: TGTGCCAGCAGTTTACGAGGGCAGTCACTTGCCCCCCTCCACTTT
CDR3 protein: CASSLRGQSLAPLHF

clone size: -
D gene: -
V gene: TRBV27
J gene: TRBJ1-4
CDR3 DNA: TGTGCCAGCAGTCCGTCCCTCGGAGGGGATGTCAGAGCCGGGAATGAAAAACTGTTTTTT
CDR3 protein: CASSPSLGGDVRAGNEKLFF